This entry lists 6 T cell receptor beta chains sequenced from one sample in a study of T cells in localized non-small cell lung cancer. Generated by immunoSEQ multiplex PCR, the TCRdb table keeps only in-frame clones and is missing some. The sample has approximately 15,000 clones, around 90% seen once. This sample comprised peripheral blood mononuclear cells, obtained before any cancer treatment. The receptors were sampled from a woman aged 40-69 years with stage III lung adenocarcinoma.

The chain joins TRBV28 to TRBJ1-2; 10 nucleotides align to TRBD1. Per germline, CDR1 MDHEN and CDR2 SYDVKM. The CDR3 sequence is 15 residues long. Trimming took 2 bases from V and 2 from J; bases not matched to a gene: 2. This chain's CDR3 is CASSLPGQGNYGYTF. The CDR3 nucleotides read TGTGCCAGCAGTTTACCGGGACAGGGGAACTATGGCTACACCTTC.

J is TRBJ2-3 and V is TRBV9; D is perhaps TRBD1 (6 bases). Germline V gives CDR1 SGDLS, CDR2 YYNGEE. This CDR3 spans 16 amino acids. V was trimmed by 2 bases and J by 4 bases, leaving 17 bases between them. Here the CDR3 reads CASSVTGTRRADTQYF. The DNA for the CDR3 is TGTGCCAGCAGCGTTACCGGGACACGAAGGGCAGATACGCAGTATTTT.

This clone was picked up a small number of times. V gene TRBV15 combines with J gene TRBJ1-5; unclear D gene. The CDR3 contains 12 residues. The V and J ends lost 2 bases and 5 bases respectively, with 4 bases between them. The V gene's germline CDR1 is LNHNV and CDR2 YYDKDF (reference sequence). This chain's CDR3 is CATSRRDQPQHF. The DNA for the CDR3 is TGTGCCACCAGCAGACGCGATCAGCCCCAGCATTTT.

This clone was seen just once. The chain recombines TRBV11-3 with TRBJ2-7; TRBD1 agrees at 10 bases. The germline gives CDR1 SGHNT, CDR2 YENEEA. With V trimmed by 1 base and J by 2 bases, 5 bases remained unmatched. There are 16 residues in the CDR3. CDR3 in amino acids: CASSLGPGQGTYEQYF. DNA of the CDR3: TGTGCCAGCAGCTTAGGACCGGGACAGGGGACCTACGAGCAGTACTTC.

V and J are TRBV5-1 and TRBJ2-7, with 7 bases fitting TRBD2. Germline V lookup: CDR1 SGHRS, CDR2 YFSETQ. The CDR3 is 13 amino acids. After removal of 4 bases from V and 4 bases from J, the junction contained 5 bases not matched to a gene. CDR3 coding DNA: TGCGCCAGCAGCCGGGAGGCTATTTACGAGCAGTACTTC. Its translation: CASSREAIYEQYF.

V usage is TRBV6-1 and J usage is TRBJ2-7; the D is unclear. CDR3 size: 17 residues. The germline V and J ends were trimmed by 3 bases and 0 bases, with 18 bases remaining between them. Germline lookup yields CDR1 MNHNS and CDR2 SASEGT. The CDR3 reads CASSESRWRRNSYEQYF. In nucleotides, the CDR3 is TGTGCCAGCAGTGAGTCTCGCTGGCGGCGCAACTCCTACGAGCAGTACTTC.